The clone carrying this T cell receptor (beta chain) has a single count. There are 14 residues in the CDR3. Germline CDR1 reads MNHEY; CDR2 reads SVGAGI. Losses at the gene ends were 7 bases for V and 8 bases for J; bases not matched to a gene: 13. These data are taken from a study of blood T cell repertoires in COVID-19. Data came from immunoSEQ multiplex PCR; TCRdb stores just in-frame clones and leaves some out. The table shows 95,000 to 130,000 clones, with around 78% occurring only once. This clonotype was sampled from a man aged 25 to 40 with acute or convalescent COVID-19. The sequenced sample consisted of peripheral blood. The chain has TRBV6-5 and TRBJ1-2; TRBD1 aligns across 7 bases. In DNA, the CDR3 is TGTGCCAGCACCGTCCAGGGGGTTGGGGGCGGCTACACCTTC. This codes for CASTVQGVGGGYTF.